This TCR beta chain originates from a study of T cells in Graves' hyperthyroidism and ophthalmopathy. Whole-study results and caveats: From stable hyperthyroidism, ophthalmopathy was set apart by a 13 V-J model. Blood also carried most thyroid clonotypes expanded above 0.001.

Patients counted as stable if ophthalmopathy did not develop within 18 months. This clonotype was seen repeatedly, ten times or more. Its antigen remains unknown. RNA transcripts gave rise to amplified TCR beta CDR3 regions. During a first-round RT-PCR of the TCR CDR3, the HTBI primer set was used. TCRdb passed the multiplex PCR reads through MiXCR, listing each CDR3 protein once. The table lists around 400,000 distinct CDR3 sequences, roughly an eighth of them singletons. Germline V CDR1 and CDR2: PRHDT, FYEKMQ (reference sequence). The CDR3 extends over 14 amino acids. Deletions cut 4 bases from V and 0 bases from J, with 9 bases between.

This receptor was obtained from a woman aged 18-29 years with Graves' hyperthyroidism. The V and J genes are TRBV13 and TRBJ2-5; D unresolved. Specimen: blood. The CDR3 region has the DNA TGTGCCAGCAGCTCATCGACATACCAAGAGACCCAGTACTTC. Translated: CASSSSTYQETQYF.